The present entry profiles one TCR beta chain with its context. This clonotype was found a few times. Its antigen has not been determined. Per-base qualities were not stored, and no clone one base away is much larger. The germline V gene gives CDR1 as SGHTA and CDR2 as FQGNSA. The CDR3 measures 15 amino acids from cysteine to phenylalanine. Only the CDR3 DNA is retained, 45 bases long and in frame from the first base. V was cut back by 0 bases and J by 7 bases, leaving a gap of 10 bases between them. These data are taken from a study of T-cell memory formation after mild COVID-19 (dated by TCRdb to the early 2020s). Regarding the study in general: Most TCR sequence clusters were specific to one of the two donors. T-cell clones expanding and contracting after mild COVID-19 in two donors were tracked by longitudinal TCRalpha and TCRbeta repertoire sequencing. Two young, previously healthy adult volunteers, one female and one male, were included in the cohort.

Reads for this sample came from an Illumina NovaSeq 6000. TCRalpha and TCRbeta cDNA libraries were built by 5'RACE with constant-segment primers, adding sample barcodes and unique molecular identifiers. RNA was extracted from every sample with Trizol reagent. Amplification of the libraries took two PCR steps, and the second step added a second sample barcode plus Illumina TruSeq adapters. Sequencing of the libraries was done on an Illumina NovaSeq, producing 2 x 150 bp paired-end reads. Under the source paper's analysis protocol: Reads were demultiplexed and collapsed into UMI-guided consensus sequences with migec v1.2.7. Using mixcr v2.1.11, UMI consensuses were aligned to TRA and TRB V and J templates and then assembled into clonotypes. A clonotype was counted as expanded or contracted only when both edgeR and NoisET called the clonotype significant, with the noise models trained on biological replicates. For edgeR calls, a false discovery rate-adjusted p below 0.01 and a log2 fold-change threshold of 1 were applied. As an exploratory analysis of dynamics, max-normalized trajectories of the 1000 most abundant clonotypes were examined with PCA combined with hierarchical clustering. Separately sequenced CD4+ and CD8+ repertoires were used to assign a CD4 or CD8 phenotype to each responding clone. TCRdb reanalyzed the raw reads on its own, using fastp at Q25 for trimming and MiXCR for clone calling, and kept in-frame beta chains. Under each unique CDR3 protein, matching rows form one entry showing the most common genes and DNA. TCRdb, rather than the study authors, made the V and J calls. The sample table lists under 350,000 distinct CDR3 sequences, roughly 16% of them with a count of one. The biggest ten clones account for roughly 20% of the sample.

Ficoll-Paque density gradient centrifugation was the method used to isolate PBMCs. The full study reports these points: Clones that contracted from day 15 to 85 showed balanced CD4/CD8 phenotypes, whereas a second wave of clones that expanded from day 15 to 37 leaned towards CD4+. Some responding clones were detected in pre-infection memory, suggesting pre-existing cross-reactive memory T cells joined the SARS-CoV-2 response. Contracting CD4+ clones were located mainly in the CM and EM memory subsets, whereas CD8+ clones were found to be enriched in EMRA. Only a couple of mild cases were covered by the study, and larger cohorts that include severe cases with pre-infection samples were considered necessary. The second-wave clones that peaked on day 37 were not confirmed to be SARS-CoV-2 specific.

The receptor was derived from a man aged 18 to 35 who had mild COVID-19 (a few samples of this study predate the infection). The sample titles of this study are shuffled in the database, so cell type and time point are left out; the donor was told from shared clones. The chain uses TRBV7-2 and TRBJ1-6, with an unclear D gene assignment. Sample: PBMCs or a T cell subset sorted from them (not recorded which). DNA sequence: TGTGCCAGCAGCTTAGCGAATGTCAGGAATTCACCCCTCCACTTT. The resulting protein is CASSLANVRNSPLHF.